One and the same sample provided the 17 T cell receptor beta chains below, sequenced in a study of T cell responses to AZD1222 COVID-19 vaccine. Method: immunoSEQ multiplex PCR; TCRdb's copy keeps in-frame clones and lacks some. This sample carries approximately 84,000 clones, approximately 85% of them seen once, and the ten largest clones take more than 9%. This specimen was peripheral blood, taken 28 days after the second AZD1222 dose. The source of these receptors is an adult who received the AZD1222 COVID-19 vaccine.

The chain carries TRBV7-9 and TRBJ1-4; 8 nucleotides match TRBD1. Unmatched junction bases numbered 6, after V lost 4 bases and J lost 8 bases. The CDR3 runs 14 residues. The germline V gene encodes CDR1 SEHNR and CDR2 FQNEAQ (reference sequence). The CDR3 sequence is CASSSDRGHEKLFF. The CDR3 DNA reads TGTGCCAGCAGCTCTGACAGGGGACACGAAAAACTGTTTTTT.

The J gene is TRBJ2-7, the V gene TRBV4-1; 10 bases line up with TRBD1. CDR1 is MGHRA and CDR2 is YSYEKL in the germline V gene. There are 16 residues in the CDR3. J lost 3 bases, V lost 4 bases, and 9 bases had no gene match. The CDR3 region is CASSREEWDRGYEQYF. CDR3 nucleotides: TGCGCCAGCAGCCGGGAAGAGTGGGACAGGGGCTACGAGCAGTACTTC.

The chain has TRBV5-6 and TRBJ1-4; D not certain. Between the trimmed V and J ends, which lost 3 bases and 5 bases, there was a span of 11 bases. The germline V gene encodes CDR1 SGHDT and CDR2 YYEEEE. This CDR3 has 14 residues. The CDR3, as DNA: TGTGCCAGCAGCTCGACCGGTCGGAATGAAAAACTGTTTTTT. Translated, it gives CASSSTGRNEKLFF.

There are a few counts of this clone. The chain combines TRBV19 with TRBJ2-1; TRBD2 matches 12 bases. The V segment lost 5 bases and the J segment 5 bases; nucleotides outside the gene matches: 7. The CDR3 covers 16 residues. Germline V gene sequence: CDR1 LNHDA, CDR2 SQIVND (reference sequence). The CDR3: CASSLILAGGHNEQFF. CDR3 DNA: TGTGCCAGTAGTCTCATACTAGCGGGGGGCCACAATGAGCAGTTCTTC.

This chain uses TRBV29-1 with TRBJ2-2; 7 nucleotides match TRBD2. The J segment lost 5 bases and the V segment lost 4 bases, leaving 4 bases of the junction unmatched. The CDR3 has 13 amino acids. Germline CDR1 SQVTM, CDR2 ANQGSEA. The CDR3 region has the DNA TGCAGCGTTGTTCTAGCGGAAACCGGGGAGCTGTTTTTT. Protein product: CSVVLAETGELFF.

The chain joins TRBV5-1 to TRBJ1-4, with 9 bases lining up with TRBD1. The CDR3 sequence is 18 residues long. The V gene end was trimmed by 1 base and the J gene end by 7 bases; junction bases not matched to a gene: 14. Per the germline V gene, CDR1 is SGHRS and CDR2 is YFSETQ. As DNA, the CDR3 is TGCGCCAGCAGCTTGAGCACAACAGGGGGCTCGAAAATTGAAAAACTGTTTTTT. Translating it yields CASSLSTTGGSKIEKLFF. Full variable domain (outside the CDR3, taken from reference TRBV5-1 and TRBJ1-4): KAGVTQTPRYLIKTRGQQVTLSCSPISGHRSVSWYQQTPGQGLQFLFEYFSETQRNKGNFPGRFSGRQFSNSRSEMNVSTLELGDSALYLCASSLSTTGGSKIEKLFFGSGTQLSVL.

The gene calls are TRBV6-5 and TRBJ1-1; 8 bases are a match to TRBD1. The germline V gene has CDR1 MNHEY and CDR2 SVGAGI. J was trimmed by 7 bases and V by 6 bases; bases with no gene match: 13. The CDR3 loop spans 15 amino acids. CDR3 loop: CASRRPGQASDEAFF. CDR3 bases: TGTGCCAGCAGGCGACCGGGACAGGCCTCCGATGAAGCTTTCTTT.

The rearrangement uses TRBV5-5 and TRBJ2-7, with 10 positions matching TRBD1. Germline V lookup: CDR1 SGHKS, CDR2 YYEKEE (reference sequence). The CDR3 contains 14 residues. V lost 4 bases and J lost 3; bases outside the gene matches: 4. CDR3 DNA sequence: TGTGCCAGCAGCCGGGGGACAGGGGACTACGAGCAGTACTTC. Protein sequence: CASSRGTGDYEQYF. Full variable domain (outside the CDR3, taken from reference TRBV5-5 and TRBJ2-7): DAGVTQSPTHLIKTRGQQVTLRCSPISGHKSVSWYQQVLGQGPQFIFQYYEKEERGRGNFPDRFSARQFPNYSSELNVNALLLGDSALYLCASSRGTGDYEQYFGPGTRLTVT.

The CDR3 DNA follows: TGTGCCAGTAGGGGGCAGCACAATCAGCCCCAGCATTTT. It is translated as CASRGQHNQPQHF. The gene calls are TRBV19 and TRBJ1-5; possible D gene TRBD1, 5 bases. Germline CDR1 is LNHDA and CDR2 is SQIVND (reference sequence). Trimming stripped 6 bases from V and 3 bases from J, with 9 bases between. This CDR3 spans 13 amino acids.

The chain joins TRBV28 to TRBJ2-1; D might be TRBD1 or TRBD2, each matching 6 bases. This CDR3 is built from 16 residues. CDR1 is MDHEN, CDR2 SYDVKM, per germline. The germline V and J ends were trimmed by 6 bases and 8 bases, with 23 bases remaining between them. The CDR3 here is CASSPGGQSDAYEQFF. The CDR3 DNA sequence: TGTGCCAGCAGCCCCGGGGGCCAGTCAGATGCATATGAGCAGTTCTTC.

The chain joins TRBV29-1 to TRBJ2-6, with D possibly matching TRBD1 (5 bases). Between the trimmed V and J ends, which lost 6 bases and 0 bases, there was a span of 12 bases. The CDR3 contains 15 residues. The V gene's germline CDR1 is SQVTM and CDR2 ANQGSEA. The CDR3 spells CSVGQRTSGANVLTF. The CDR3 bases are TGCAGCGTCGGACAACGTACCTCTGGGGCCAACGTCCTGACTTTC. Full variable domain (remainder filled in from reference TRBV29-1 and TRBJ2-6): SAVISQKPSRDICQRGTSLTIQCQVDSQVTMMFWYRQQPGQSLTLIATANQGSEATYESGFVIDKFPISRPNLTFSTLTVSNMSPEDSSIYLCSVGQRTSGANVLTFGAGSRLTVL.

This clone showed up just once. Relative to the germline gene, one junction end is altered; a read error may explain this. The rearrangement uses TRBV7-7 and TRBJ2-5; 8 positions agree with TRBD1. Germline V gives CDR1 SSHAT, CDR2 FNYEAQ (reference sequence). CDR3 size: 15 residues. The CDR3, as DNA: TGTGCTAGCAGCCCAGCGACAGGGGAAGAAGAGACCCAGTACTTC. As protein: CASSPATGEEETQYF.

The chain joins TRBV11-2 to TRBJ1-1; tentative D call: TRBD1 (6 bases). The germline gives CDR1 SGHAT, CDR2 FQNNGV. CDR3 length equals 13 residues. V dropped 3 bases and J dropped 3 bases, with 8 bases sitting between them. The DNA for the CDR3 is TGTGCCAGCAGCTTGGACAGAGACACTGAAGCTTTCTTT. Protein product: CASSLDRDTEAFF.

V usage is TRBV6-5 and J usage is TRBJ1-1; D gene unclear. The CDR3 totals 12 residues. Trimming stripped 0 bases from V and 4 bases from J, with 3 bases between. Germline lookup yields CDR1 MNHEY and CDR2 SVGAGI. The CDR3 coding sequence is TGTGCCAGCAGTTACTCGGCCACTGAAGCTTTCTTT. Translating gives CASSYSATEAFF.

V is TRBV6-2 or TRBV6-3 and J is TRBJ1-5; D is ambiguous. Trimming left V 5 bases short and J 4 bases short, with 9 bases between. This CDR3 contains 13 residues. Germline V gene data show CDR1 as MNHEY and CDR2 as SVGEGT. CDR3 residues: CASSRNANQPQHF. Here the CDR3 DNA reads TGTGCCAGCAGTCGAAACGCTAATCAGCCCCAGCATTTT.

This chain uses TRBV5-8 with TRBJ1-2; 7 bases match TRBD1. Germline-derived CDR1 and CDR2 are SGHTS and YDEGEE. The CDR3 totals 15 residues. Trimming at V came to 0 bases and at J to 4 bases, leaving 6 bases not matched to a gene. As DNA, the CDR3 is TGTGCCAGCAGCTTGGCCGAGGGGGCCTCCTATGGCTACACCTTC. Amino acid sequence: CASSLAEGASYGYTF.

This clone was observed a handful of times. The sample carries other DNA sequences with the same CDR3. The chain couples TRBV9 to TRBJ2-3; 8 positions match TRBD1. Per the germline V gene, CDR1 is SGDLS and CDR2 is YYNGEE. CDR3 size: 14 residues. V dropped 2 bases and J dropped 3; count of bases not matched to a gene: 2. In nucleotides, the CDR3 is TGTGCCAGCAGCGTCGGACAGGGTACAGATACGCAGTATTTT. It translates to CASSVGQGTDTQYF.